This T cell receptor beta chain came from a study of blood T cell repertoires in COVID-19 (TCRdb year 2020). For context, the study as a whole: Samples covering the acute and convalescent phases of COVID-19 were provided by collaborators in the United States, Italy and Spain. The prospective study material was composed of cDNA or gDNA derived from T cells, B-cell-depleted T cells, or PBMCs. The dataset comprised deeply sampled blood TCRbeta repertoires from subjects exposed to, actively infected with, or recovered from COVID-19. The repertoires were released in a freely available public database meant as a resource for research on the immune response to SARS-CoV-2. The samples were drawn from the first 160 participants of the ongoing ImmuneRACE study and from under 1,500 subjects provided by 6 global collaborators. A de-identified subject ID, COVID-19 status, age in years and sex were almost always included in the sample metadata. Where available, HLA class I and class II types were obtained from metadata supplied by the sample provider rather than from assay-based typing.

Broad study findings and their caveats: How much clinical and demographic metadata was included differed by source and by participant, and the metadata was provided uncurated.

This clone was counted a single time. Its antigen remains undetermined. Per-base quality was not reported, and no clone a single base away is much larger than it. TCRbeta CDR3 regions were amplified from genomic DNA by means of the immunoSEQ Assay, a bias-controlled multiplex PCR. Regarding the original processing steps: Within the assay, amplification of reference gene primers was used to estimate how many nucleated cells each sample contained. To quantify the absolute abundance of each unique TCRbeta CDR3 rearrangement, sequence reads were collapsed and filtered. Productive Simpson clonality was computed per sample as the square root of Simpson's diversity index over productive rearrangements. The table was pulled from immuneACCESS by TCRdb, which kept in-frame rearrangements only. Such tables lose some clones; where checked, under half of the loss comes from unresolved V genes, and the rest has no known cause. The DNA gave D and trimming, while V, J and clone size come from that table. Here the sample has nearly 350,000 clones; 87% occur a single time. The ten largest clones represent about 6% of the sample.

Trimming leaves V shorter by 3 bases and J shorter by 3 bases, with the junction holding 3 bases beyond the gene matches. The CDR1 and CDR2 encoded by the germline V gene (reference sequence) are MNHEY and SMNVEV. The CDR3 goes from the cysteine to the phenylalanine over 14 residues. Of the read, only the CDR3 DNA is kept; its 42 bases are in frame from base 1. In Seattle, one collaborating source enrolled patients while the infection was active and tracked those patients longitudinally over the course of disease. Each collaborating institution followed its own protocols to collect whole blood in K2EDTA tubes. For TCRbeta analysis, collaborators shipped samples in one of three forms: frozen whole blood, isolated PBMCs, or DNA extracted from either of those sample types.

Sequenced sample: peripheral blood. The receptor was derived from a woman between 45 and 60 years old with COVID-19, enrolled during active disease. The receptor chain draws on TRBV27 and TRBJ2-7, and TRBD1 matches 9 of the central bases. CDR3 sequence: CASSFKDRGYEQYF. The DNA reads TGTGCCAGCAGTTTCAAGGACAGGGGCTACGAGCAGTACTTC.